A single T cell receptor (beta chain) is shown here with its context. The antigen this receptor binds is unknown. Base qualities were left out, and no much larger clone turns up one base away. TCRbeta CDR3 regions were amplified from genomic DNA by means of the immunoSEQ Assay, a bias-controlled multiplex PCR. Per the original workflow: The number of nucleated cells in each sample was estimated by amplification of reference gene primers within the assay. Sequence reads were collapsed and filtered to measure the absolute abundance of every unique TCRbeta CDR3 rearrangement. For each sample, productive Simpson clonality was calculated by taking the square root of Simpson's diversity index across productive rearrangements. The immuneACCESS repertoire file appears here via TCRdb, limited to in-frame rearrangements. These files lack a portion of the clones; in checked studies, under half of the deficit traces to unresolved V genes, and the cause of the others is not known. That table supplies the V and J calls and clone size; D and trimming were determined from the DNA. Within this sample are about 170,000 clones, with 80% to 90% of them counted one time only. The biggest ten clones account for 2.5% to 3% of the sample.

One collaborating source in Seattle enrolled patients during active infection and followed them longitudinally through the course of disease. Whole blood was collected in K2EDTA tubes by collaborating institutions according to the institutions' own protocols. For TCRbeta analysis, collaborators shipped samples as frozen whole blood, isolated PBMCs, or DNA extracted from either of those sample types. The germline V gene provides CDR1 KGHSH and CDR2 LQKENI. V lost 5 bases and J lost 7 bases, and the count of bases not matched to a germline gene is 6. The CDR3 starts with the cysteine, ends with the phenylalanine, and has 15 residues. Kept here is only the CDR3 DNA, which spans 45 bases and is read in frame from base 1. The sample originates from a study of blood T cell repertoires in COVID-19 (dated by TCRdb to about 2020). With respect to the entire study: Samples covering the acute and convalescent phases of COVID-19 were provided by collaborators in the United States, Italy and Spain. The material from the prospective study consisted of cDNA or gDNA derived from T cells, B-cell-depleted T cells, or PBMCs. HLA class I and class II types, where available, came from metadata supplied by the sample provider rather than from assay-based typing. Nearly every sample came with metadata listing a de-identified subject ID, COVID-19 status, age in years and sex. Samples came from the ongoing ImmuneRACE study (first 160 participants) plus 1,254 subjects from 6 global collaborators. The repertoires were released in a freely available public database intended as a resource for research on the immune response to SARS-CoV-2. Subjects who had been exposed to COVID-19, were actively infected with it, or had recovered from it provided the deeply sampled blood TCRbeta repertoires that made up the dataset. What the research found in general, with its limitations: The amount of clinical and demographic metadata varied by source and participant and was provided uncurated.

The sequenced sample was peripheral blood. The sequence is built from TRBV18 and TRBJ1-6; 9 nucleotides in the junction match TRBD1. This clonotype was obtained from a woman of 80 years or more with COVID-19, enrolled during active disease. The CDR3 reads CASSGTGFRNSPLHF. In nucleotide form, the sequence is TGTGCCAGCTCAGGGACAGGGTTTCGGAATTCACCCCTCCACTTT.